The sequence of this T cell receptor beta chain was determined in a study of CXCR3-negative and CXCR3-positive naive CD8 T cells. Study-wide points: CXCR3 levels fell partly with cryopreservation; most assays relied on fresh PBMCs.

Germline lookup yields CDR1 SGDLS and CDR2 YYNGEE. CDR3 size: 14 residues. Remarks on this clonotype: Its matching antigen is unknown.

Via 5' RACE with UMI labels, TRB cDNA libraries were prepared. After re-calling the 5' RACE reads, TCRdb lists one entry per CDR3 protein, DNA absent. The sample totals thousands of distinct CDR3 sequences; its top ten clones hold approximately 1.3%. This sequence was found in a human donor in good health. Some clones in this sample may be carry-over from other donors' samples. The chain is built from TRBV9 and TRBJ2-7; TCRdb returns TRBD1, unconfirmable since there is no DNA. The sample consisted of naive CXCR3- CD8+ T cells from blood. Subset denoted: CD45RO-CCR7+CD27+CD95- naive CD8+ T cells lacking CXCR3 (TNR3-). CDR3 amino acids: CASSTEETAYEQYF.